This T cell receptor beta chain was sequenced in a study of cytomegalovirus exposure and HLA in healthy donors. It was with 60 Vbeta and 13 Jbeta primers that the PCR ran. Original methodology: Later analysis identified tens of millions of unique TCR beta chains, about 11 million shared. TCRdb's table, derived via immunoSEQ multiplex PCR, lists solely in-frame clones and lacks some. V, J and clone size are taken as reported in that table, and D and trimming were inferred from the DNA itself. The sample lists 250,000 to 350,000 clones; about 80% were seen once. The receptor's source is a girl aged 2-15 years in good health and CMV-seronegative. The sequenced sample consisted of PBMCs.

The CDR3 loop reads CASSLGLAVNEQFF. CDR3 coding DNA: TGTGCCAGCAGTCTCGGACTAGCAGTCAATGAGCAGTTCTTC. The chain carries TRBV27 and TRBJ2-1; the match to TRBD2 covers 8 bases. The V segment lost 5 bases and the J segment 6 bases; nucleotides outside the gene matches: 6. Germline CDR1 and CDR2: MNHEY and SMNVEV (reference sequence). The CDR3 loop spans 14 amino acids.